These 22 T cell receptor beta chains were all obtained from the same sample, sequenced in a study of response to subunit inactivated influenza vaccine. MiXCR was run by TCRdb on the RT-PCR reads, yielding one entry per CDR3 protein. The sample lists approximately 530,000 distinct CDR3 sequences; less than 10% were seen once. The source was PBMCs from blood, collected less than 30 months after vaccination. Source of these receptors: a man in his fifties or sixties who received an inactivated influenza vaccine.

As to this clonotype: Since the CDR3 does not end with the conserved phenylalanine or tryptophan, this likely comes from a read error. CDR3 region: CASSRLADTYNEQFV. CDR3 bases: TGTGCCAGCAGCAGACTAGCAGATACCTACAATGAGCAGTTCGTC. The chain links TRBV28 to TRBJ2-1; TRBD2 aligns across 7 bases. The length of the CDR3 is 15 residues. Germline-derived CDR1 and CDR2 are MDHEN and SYDVKM. Trimming cost V 6 bases and J 2 bases; bases outside gene matches: 7.

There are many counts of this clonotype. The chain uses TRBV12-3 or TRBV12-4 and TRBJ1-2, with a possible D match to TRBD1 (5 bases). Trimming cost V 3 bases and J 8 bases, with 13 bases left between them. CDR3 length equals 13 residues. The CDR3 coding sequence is TGTGCCAGCAGTTTCTCAGGGAGACGAGGCTACACCTTC. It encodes CASSFSGRRGYTF.

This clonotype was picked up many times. The chain's CDR3 is CSVDGQETQYF. The CDR3 DNA reads as TGCAGCGTTGATGGCCAAGAGACCCAGTACTTC. This chain joins TRBV29-1 and TRBJ2-5; D unresolved. V was cut by 3 bases and J by 1 base, with 3 bases left in between. CDR3 length equals 11 residues. Germline V gene lookup returns CDR1 SQVTM and CDR2 ANQGSEA.

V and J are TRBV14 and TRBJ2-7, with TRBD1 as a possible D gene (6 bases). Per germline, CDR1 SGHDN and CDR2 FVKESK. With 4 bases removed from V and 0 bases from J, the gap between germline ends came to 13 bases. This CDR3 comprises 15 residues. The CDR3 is CASSRGQGPSYEQYF. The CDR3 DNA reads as TGTGCCAGCAGCCGAGGGCAGGGGCCCTCCTACGAGCAGTACTTC. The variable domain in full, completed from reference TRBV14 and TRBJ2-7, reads EAGVTQFPSHSVIEKGQTVTLRCDPISGHDNLYWYRRVMGKEIKFLLHFVKESKQDESGMPNNRFLAERTGGTYSTLKVQPAELEDSGVYFCASSRGQGPSYEQYFGPGTRLTVT.

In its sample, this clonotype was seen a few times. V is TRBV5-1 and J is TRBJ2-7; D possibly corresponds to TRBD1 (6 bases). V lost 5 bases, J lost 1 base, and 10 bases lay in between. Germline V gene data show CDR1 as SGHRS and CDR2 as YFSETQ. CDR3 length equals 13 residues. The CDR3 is CASRRTASYEQYF. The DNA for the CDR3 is TGCGCCAGCAGGAGGACAGCTTCCTACGAGCAGTACTTC.

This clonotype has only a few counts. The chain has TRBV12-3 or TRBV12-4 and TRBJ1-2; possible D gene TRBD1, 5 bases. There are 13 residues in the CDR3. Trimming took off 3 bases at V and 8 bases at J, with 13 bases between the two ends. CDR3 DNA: TGTGCCAGCAGTTTGGGGGAAGGCCTCGGCTACACCTTC. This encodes CASSLGEGLGYTF.

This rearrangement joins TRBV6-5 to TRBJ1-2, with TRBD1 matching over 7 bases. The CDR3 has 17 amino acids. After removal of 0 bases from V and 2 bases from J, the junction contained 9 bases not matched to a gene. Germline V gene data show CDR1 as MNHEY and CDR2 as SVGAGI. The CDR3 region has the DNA TGTGCCAGCAGTTACTCCGGGACAGACATCTTCAACTATGGCTACACCTTC. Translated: CASSYSGTDIFNYGYTF.

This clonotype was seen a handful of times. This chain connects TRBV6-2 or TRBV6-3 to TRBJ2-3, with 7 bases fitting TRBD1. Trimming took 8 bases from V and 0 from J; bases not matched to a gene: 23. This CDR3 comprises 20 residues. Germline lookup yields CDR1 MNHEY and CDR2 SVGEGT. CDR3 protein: CASGTLRRDSPHTSTDTQYF. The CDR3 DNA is TGTGCCAGCGGAACCTTACGCCGGGACAGCCCTCATACTAGCACAGATACGCAGTATTTT.

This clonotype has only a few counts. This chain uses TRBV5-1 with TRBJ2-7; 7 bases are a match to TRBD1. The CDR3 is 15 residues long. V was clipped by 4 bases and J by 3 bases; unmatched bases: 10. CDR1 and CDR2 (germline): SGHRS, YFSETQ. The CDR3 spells CASSVWTGQNYEQYF. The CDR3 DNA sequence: TGCGCCAGCAGCGTCTGGACAGGTCAAAACTACGAGCAGTACTTC.

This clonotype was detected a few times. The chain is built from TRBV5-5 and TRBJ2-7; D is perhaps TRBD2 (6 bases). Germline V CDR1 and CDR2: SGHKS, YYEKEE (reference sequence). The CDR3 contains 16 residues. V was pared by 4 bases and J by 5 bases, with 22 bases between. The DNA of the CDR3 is TGTGCCAGCAGCATCGCTAGCGCCGCTACTCTCCACGAGCAGTACTTC. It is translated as CASSIASAATLHEQYF.

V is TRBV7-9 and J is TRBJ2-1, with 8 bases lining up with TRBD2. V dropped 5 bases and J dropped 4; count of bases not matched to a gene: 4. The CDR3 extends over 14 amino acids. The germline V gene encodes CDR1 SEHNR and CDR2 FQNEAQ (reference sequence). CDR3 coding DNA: TGTGCCAGCAGCCCCCAGCGGGGGTACAATGAGCAGTTCTTC. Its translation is CASSPQRGYNEQFF. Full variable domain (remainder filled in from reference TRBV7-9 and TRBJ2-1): DTGVSQNPRHKITKRGQNVTFRCDPISEHNRLYWYRQTLGQGPEFLTYFQNEAQLEKSRLLSDRFSAERPKGSFSTLEIQRTEQGDSAMYLCASSPQRGYNEQFFGPGTRLTVL.

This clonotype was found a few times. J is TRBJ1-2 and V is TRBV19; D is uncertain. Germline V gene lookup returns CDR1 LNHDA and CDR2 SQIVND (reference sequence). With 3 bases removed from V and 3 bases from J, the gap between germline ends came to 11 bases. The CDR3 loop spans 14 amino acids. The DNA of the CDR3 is TGTGCCAGTAGTATGGAGGGTTGGGACTATGGCTACACCTTC. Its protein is CASSMEGWDYGYTF.

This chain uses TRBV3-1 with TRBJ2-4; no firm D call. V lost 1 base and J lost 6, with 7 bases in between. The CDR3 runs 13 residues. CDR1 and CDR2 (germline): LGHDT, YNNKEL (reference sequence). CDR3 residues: CASSQGDGNIQYF. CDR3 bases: TGTGCCAGCAGCCAAGGAGACGGAAACATTCAGTACTTC.

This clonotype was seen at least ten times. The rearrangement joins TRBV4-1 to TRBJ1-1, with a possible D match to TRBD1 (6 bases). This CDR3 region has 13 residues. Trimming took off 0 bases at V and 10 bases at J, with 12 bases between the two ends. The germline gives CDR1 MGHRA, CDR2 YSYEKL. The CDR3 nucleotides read TGCGCCAGCAGCCAAGAGGGGGGCTTGGGAGCTTTCTTT. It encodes CASSQEGGLGAFF.

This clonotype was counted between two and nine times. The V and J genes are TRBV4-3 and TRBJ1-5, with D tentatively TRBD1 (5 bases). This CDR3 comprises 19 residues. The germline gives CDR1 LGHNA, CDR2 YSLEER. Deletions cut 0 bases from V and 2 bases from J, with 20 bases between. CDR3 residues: CASSQERVGAWGGNQPQHF. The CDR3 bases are TGCGCCAGCAGCCAAGAGAGGGTCGGGGCCTGGGGGGGCAATCAGCCCCAGCATTTT.

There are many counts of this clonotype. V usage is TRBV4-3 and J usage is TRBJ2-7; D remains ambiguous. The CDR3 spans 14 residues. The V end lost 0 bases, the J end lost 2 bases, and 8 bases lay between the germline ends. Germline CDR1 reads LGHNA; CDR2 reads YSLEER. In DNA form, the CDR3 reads TGCGCCAGCAGCCAAGAATGGTGGGCCTACGAGCAGTACTTC. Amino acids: CASSQEWWAYEQYF.

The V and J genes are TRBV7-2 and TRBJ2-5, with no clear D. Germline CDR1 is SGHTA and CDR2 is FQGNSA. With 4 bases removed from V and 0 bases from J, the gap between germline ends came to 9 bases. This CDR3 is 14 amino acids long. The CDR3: CASSSTSYQETQYF. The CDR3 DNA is TGTGCCAGCAGCTCAACAAGTTACCAAGAGACCCAGTACTTC. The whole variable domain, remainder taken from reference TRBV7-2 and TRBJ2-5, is GAGVSQSPSNKVTEKGKDVELRCDPISGHTALYWYRQSLGQGLEFLIYFQGNSAPDKSGLPSDRFSAERTGGSVSTLTIQRTQQEDSAVYLCASSSTSYQETQYFGPGTRLLVL.

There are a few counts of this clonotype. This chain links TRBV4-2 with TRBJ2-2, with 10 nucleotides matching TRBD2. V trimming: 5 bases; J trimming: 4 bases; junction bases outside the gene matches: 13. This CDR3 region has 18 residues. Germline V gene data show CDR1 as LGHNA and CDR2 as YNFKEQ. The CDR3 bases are TGTGCCAGCAGCTCAGGATTAGCGGGAGGACCGACCACCGGGGAGCTGTTTTTT. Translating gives CASSSGLAGGPTTGELFF.

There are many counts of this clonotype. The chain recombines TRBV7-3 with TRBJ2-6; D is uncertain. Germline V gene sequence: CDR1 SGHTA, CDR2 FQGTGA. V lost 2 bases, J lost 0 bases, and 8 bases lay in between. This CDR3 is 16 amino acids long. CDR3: CASSLDSSSGANVLTF. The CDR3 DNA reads TGTGCCAGCAGCTTAGATAGCAGCTCTGGGGCCAACGTCCTGACTTTC.

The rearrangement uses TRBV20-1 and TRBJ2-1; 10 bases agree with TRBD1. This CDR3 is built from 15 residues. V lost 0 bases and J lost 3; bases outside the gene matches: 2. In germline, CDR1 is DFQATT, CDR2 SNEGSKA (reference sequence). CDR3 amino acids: CSARETGGFYNEQFF. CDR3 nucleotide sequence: TGCAGTGCTAGAGAGACAGGGGGCTTCTACAATGAGCAGTTCTTC.

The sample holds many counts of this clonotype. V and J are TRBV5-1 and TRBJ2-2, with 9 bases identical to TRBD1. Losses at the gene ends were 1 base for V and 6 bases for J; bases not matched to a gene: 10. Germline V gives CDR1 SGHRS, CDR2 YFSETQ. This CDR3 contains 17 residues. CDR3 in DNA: TGCGCCAGCAGCTTGAAAACCGGGACAGGGACGGCCGGGGAGCTGTTTTTT. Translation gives CASSLKTGTGTAGELFF.

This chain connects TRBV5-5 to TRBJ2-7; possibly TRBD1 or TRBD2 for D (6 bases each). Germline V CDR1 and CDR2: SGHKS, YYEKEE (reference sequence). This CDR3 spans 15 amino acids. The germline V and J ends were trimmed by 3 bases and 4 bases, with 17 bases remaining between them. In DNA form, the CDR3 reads TGTGCCAGCAGCTCTTCGGTTGGGGGGCAGTACGAGCAGTACTTC. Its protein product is CASSSSVGGQYEQYF. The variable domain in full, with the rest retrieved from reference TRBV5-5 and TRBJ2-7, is DAGVTQSPTHLIKTRGQQVTLRCSPISGHKSVSWYQQVLGQGPQFIFQYYEKEERGRGNFPDRFSARQFPNYSSELNVNALLLGDSALYLCASSSSVGGQYEQYFGPGTRLTVT.